The entry below describes one TCR beta chain. Its antigen is unknown. Trimming took off 4 bases at V and 8 bases at J, with 21 bases between the two ends. The CDR3 runs to 16 residues. Germline V gene sequence: CDR1 MGHRA, CDR2 YSYEKL. PCR involved 60 Vbeta and 13 Jbeta primers. Sequencing was performed with immunoSEQ multiplex PCR; in TCRdb, only in-frame clones are kept and a portion is missing. The data hold some 190,000 clones, with approximately 80% observed a single time. The data were taken from a study of cytomegalovirus exposure and HLA in healthy donors. The study, taken as a whole, reports: In a later analysis, an Asian-associated ancestry cluster reportedly showed fewer N-insertions than the roughly 650-donor mean.

What was sequenced was PBMCs. The gene calls are TRBV4-1 and TRBJ2-4; TRBD2 might be the D (7 bases). This TCR was recovered from a man aged 35 to 55 in good health and CMV-seropositive. CDR3 residues: CASSPGGRGLTDIQYF. The CDR3 coding sequence is TGCGCCAGCAGCCCCGGCGGGCGGGGGCTAACCGACATTCAGTACTTC.